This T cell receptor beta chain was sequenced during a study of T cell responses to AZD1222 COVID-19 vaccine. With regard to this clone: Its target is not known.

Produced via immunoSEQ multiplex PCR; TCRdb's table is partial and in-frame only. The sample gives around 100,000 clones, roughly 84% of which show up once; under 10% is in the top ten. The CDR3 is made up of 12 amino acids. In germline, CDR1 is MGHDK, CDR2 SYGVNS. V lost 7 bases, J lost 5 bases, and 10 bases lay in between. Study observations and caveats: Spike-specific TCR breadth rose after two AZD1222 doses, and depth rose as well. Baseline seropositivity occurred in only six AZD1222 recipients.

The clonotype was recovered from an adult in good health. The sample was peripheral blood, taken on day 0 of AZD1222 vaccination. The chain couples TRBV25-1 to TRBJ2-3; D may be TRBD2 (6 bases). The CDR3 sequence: CASTLSGDTQYF. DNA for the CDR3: TGTGCCAGCACCCTTAGCGGAGATACGCAGTATTTT.